This T cell receptor beta chain was documented in a study of OX40 agonist ivuxolimab in advanced cancers. Study-level background: Three patients got partial responses; one had hepatocellular carcinoma and two had cutaneous melanoma.

The V gene's germline CDR1 is SEHNR and CDR2 FQNEAQ (reference sequence). With V trimmed by 0 bases and J by 5 bases, 4 bases remained unmatched. The CDR3 covers 15 residues. Details on this clone: Its antigen remains unidentified.

This table comes from immunoSEQ multiplex PCR, and its TCRdb copy is limited to in-frame clones, with some not included. The sample yields tens of thousands of clones, about 89% seen once. Broader study findings: Undetermined was the antigen specificity of the expanded peripheral T cells.

The sample here was CD4+ or CD8+ T cells sorted from blood, taken in a trial of the OX40 agonist ivuxolimab. The chain links TRBV7-9 to TRBJ2-7, with 10 bases that match TRBD2. This clonotype was sampled from an adult with an advanced solid tumor such as melanoma, head and neck, liver or kidney cancer. The CDR3: CASSLATSGNHEQYF. The CDR3 nucleotides are TGTGCCAGCAGCTTAGCCACTAGCGGGAATCACGAGCAGTACTTC.